A selection of T cell receptor beta chains follows, all from one sample in a study of blood T cell repertoires in COVID-19. Profiling relied on immunoSEQ multiplex PCR, and the TCRdb table lists in-frame clones only, not all of them. The data show 200,000 to 250,000 clones, nearly 90% seen once. The sequenced sample consisted of peripheral blood. These receptors were taken from a man between 18 and 29 years old with active or convalescent COVID-19. The CDR3 runs from the conserved cysteine through the conserved F or W. D genes are given only for firm matches. Size values are once, few and many counts, or a class for expanded clones, and some rows have none.

D: TRBD1
J: TRBJ1-2
size: once
V: TRBV19
CDR3: CASMKLGTGGRGYGYTF
DNA: TGTGCCAGTATGAAGTTGGGGACAGGGGGCCGGGGCTATGGCTACACCTTC

D: NA
J: TRBJ2-7
size: NA
V: TRBV3-1/TRBV3-2
CDR3: CASSQVIGIYEQYF
DNA: TGTGCCAGCAGCCAAGTCATCGGGATCTACGAGCAGTACTTC

D: TRBD1
J: TRBJ1-4
size: NA
V: TRBV5-1
CDR3: CASSRIGTGDTNEKLFF
DNA: TGCGCCAGCAGCCGGATCGGGACAGGGGACACTAATGAAAAACTGTTTTTT

D: NA
J: TRBJ2-3
size: NA
V: TRBV27
CDR3: CASSLIRTATDTQYF
DNA: TGTGCCAGCAGTTTGATACGCACAGCCACAGATACGCAGTATTTT

D: NA
J: TRBJ1-1
size: NA
V: TRBV5-4
CDR3: CASSSAKEGNTEAFF
DNA: TGTGCCAGCAGCTCGGCCAAGGAGGGGAACACTGAAGCTTTCTTT

D: TRBD1
J: TRBJ2-3
size: NA
V: TRBV6-6
CDR3: CASRLGQGPDTQYF
DNA: TGTGCCAGCAGACTGGGACAGGGGCCAGATACGCAGTATTTT

D: NA
J: TRBJ1-2
size: NA
V: TRBV29-1
CDR3: CSVELAGYGYTF
DNA: TGCAGCGTTGAGTTAGCGGGGTATGGCTACACCTTC

D: NA
J: TRBJ1-5
size: NA
V: TRBV27
CDR3: CASSPSGQPQHF
DNA: TGTGCCAGCAGTCCTTCGGGGCAGCCCCAGCATTTT

D: NA
J: TRBJ2-1
size: NA
V: TRBV19
CDR3: CASSMLGGQFF
DNA: TGTGCCAGTAGTATGTTGGGGGGGCAGTTCTTC

D: NA
J: TRBJ1-1
size: NA
V: TRBV7-9
CDR3: CASSLEGDTEAFF
DNA: TGTGCCAGCAGCTTAGAGGGGGACACTGAAGCTTTCTTT

D: NA
J: TRBJ1-5
size: NA
V: TRBV6-5
CDR3: CASSPLGQLKQPQHF
DNA: TGTGCCAGCAGTCCCCTTGGACAGTTAAAGCAGCCCCAGCATTTT

D: NA
J: TRBJ1-1
size: NA
V: TRBV5-6
CDR3: CASSPAPGPNTEAFF
DNA: TGTGCCAGCAGCCCCGCGCCAGGGCCCAACACTGAAGCTTTCTTT

D: TRBD1
J: TRBJ1-2
size: NA
V: TRBV19
CDR3: CASRTGGYGYTF
DNA: TGTGCCAGTAGGACAGGGGGATATGGCTACACCTTC

D: TRBD1
J: TRBJ2-3
size: NA
V: TRBV7-3
CDR3: CASSLQGTGGTDTQYF
DNA: TGTGCCAGCAGCCTCCAGGGGACAGGGGGAACAGATACGCAGTATTTT

D: NA
J: TRBJ1-2
size: NA
V: TRBV28
CDR3: CASSLPEYYGYTF
DNA: TGTGCCAGCAGTTTACCAGAATACTATGGCTACACCTTC

D: TRBD1
J: TRBJ1-2
size: NA
V: TRBV11-3
CDR3: CASSTRTGANYGYTF
DNA: TGTGCCAGCAGCACCCGGACAGGAGCTAACTATGGCTACACCTTC

D: NA
J: TRBJ1-1
size: NA
V: TRBV19
CDR3: CASSTGMNTEAFF
DNA: TGTGCCAGTAGCACAGGGATGAACACTGAAGCTTTCTTT

D: NA
J: TRBJ2-7
size: NA
V: TRBV5-1
CDR3: CASSLVPAANSYEQYF
DNA: TGCGCCAGCAGCTTGGTTCCAGCGGCTAACTCCTACGAGCAGTACTTC

D: NA
J: TRBJ1-6
size: NA
V: TRBV6-5
CDR3: CASSYAGDSYNSPLHF
DNA: TGTGCCAGCAGTTACGCAGGGGACTCCTATAATTCACCCCTCCACTTT

D: TRBD1
J: TRBJ1-1
size: few
V: TRBV19
CDR3: CASRTYTGTDAEAFF
DNA: TGTGCCAGTAGGACTTACACCGGGACAGACGCTGAAGCTTTCTTT

D: NA
J: TRBJ2-3
size: NA
V: TRBV5-5
CDR3: CASSLTGSWDTQYF
DNA: TGTGCCAGCAGCTTGACAGGTTCATGGGATACGCAGTATTTT

D: NA
J: TRBJ1-1
size: few
V: TRBV21-1
CDR3: CASSKVHRVRTEAFF
DNA: TGTGCCAGCAGCAAAGTTCACAGGGTGCGCACTGAAGCTTTCTTT